These 3 T cell receptor beta chains were all obtained from the same sample, sequenced in a study of identical twins listed by TCRdb under 2016. Receptor libraries were prepared by 5' RACE. Sequencing used an Illumina HiSeq 2000. TCRdb reran the public reads through fastp at Q25 and MiXCR, keeping productive beta chains. Every distinct CDR3 protein forms one entry, paired with its most common genes and DNA. Present in this sample are fewer than 550,000 distinct CDR3 sequences, 13% to 15% of which were seen just once. The ten most abundant clones make up less than 0.5% of the sample. These data were also filed under a second study, of yellow fever vaccine responses in identical twins.

Material: CD4+ T cells sorted from blood. These receptors originate from a woman younger than 30 in good health.

Only a few counts were recorded for this clonotype. V and J are TRBV7-2 and TRBJ2-1; D may match TRBD1 or TRBD2 (6 bases each). The CDR3 has 13 residues. The V end was cut by 4 bases, the J end by 5 bases, with 9 bases between. Germline V gene data show CDR1 as SGHTA and CDR2 as FQGNSA. The CDR3 coding sequence is TGTGCCAGCAGCTGGGGGGCTAACAATGAGCAGTTCTTC. This codes for CASSWGANNEQFF.

At least ten counts were recorded for this clonotype. CDR3 sequence reads: CASRGSSGANVLTF. In DNA, the CDR3 is TGTGCCAGCAGAGGGTCTTCTGGGGCCAACGTCCTGACTTTC. The chain carries TRBV6-1 and TRBJ2-6, with D unresolved. V was shortened by 6 bases and J by 1 base, with 7 bases between the two germline ends. The germline V gene encodes CDR1 MNHNS and CDR2 SASEGT. CDR3 size: 14 residues.

This clonotype was seen at least ten times. The CDR3 coding sequence is TGCAGTGCTAGGGAGGGACTAGCGGGAGACAATGAGCAGTTCTTC. Translation: CSAREGLAGDNEQFF. This sequence joins TRBV20-1 and TRBJ2-1; 14 bases fit TRBD2. Germline CDR1 and CDR2: DFQATT and SNEGSKA (reference sequence). V lost 3 bases to trimming and J lost 5 bases; unmatched junction nucleotides: 3. The CDR3 totals 15 residues.